This TCR beta chain was sequenced for a study of human T cells and chemical hapten exposure. Study conclusions and caveats: Controls formed significantly fewer large CDR3 similarity clusters than expanded TCRs did.

This CDR3 spans 15 amino acids. CDR1 is MNHEY and CDR2 is SVGEGT in the germline V gene. V was pared by 2 bases and J by 7 bases, with 14 bases between. Individual cDNA molecules (in the library) carried attached unique molecular identifiers. Original processing notes: Samples held a median of about 94,000 TCRs, range about 23,224–750,000. MiXCR, applied by TCRdb to the RACE reads, yields one record per CDR3 protein. It is TCRdb's table, rather than the study itself, that gives the V and J calls and clone size. This table holds over 130,000 distinct CDR3 sequences, about 12% found once. As for time point: patch test 2, 6 weeks after DPC sensitization. Described treatment: therapeutic diphenylcyclopropenone sensitization with weekly scalp DPC. Samples of blood were obtained prior to the application of each patch test. Only a few counts were recorded for this clonotype. The target antigen is unknown.

The receptor was derived from a woman in her fifties or sixties with alopecia areata. Some clones in this sample may be carry-over from other donors' samples. V is TRBV6-2 or TRBV6-3 and J is TRBJ2-2, with D possibly being TRBD2 (5 bases). The sample consisted of whole blood, taken in connection with sensitization to the hapten diphenylcyclopropenone (DPC). CDR3 sequence reads: CASSYGGGAGGELFF. The CDR3 coding sequence is TGTGCCAGCAGTTACGGTGGAGGCGCCGGCGGGGAGCTGTTTTTT.